The rows below give T cell receptor beta chains drawn from one sample of a study of blood T cell repertoires in COVID-19. Data came from immunoSEQ multiplex PCR; TCRdb stores just in-frame clones and leaves some out. The profile covers hundreds of thousands of clones, with roughly 83% appearing a single time and approximately 2.1% taken by the ten largest. The sequenced sample was PBMCs or T cells enriched from blood (not recorded which). The receptors stem from a woman aged 50 to 65 who had recovered from COVID-19. Both conserved end residues are part of each CDR3. The order of the fields is V gene, D gene, J gene, clone size, CDR3 protein, CDR3 DNA. The D gene is left open where the match is weak. Clone size is given for some rows only: seen once, a few or many times, or a class if the clone is expanded.

v_gene: TRBV4-3
d_gene: -
j_gene: TRBJ2-1
abundance: -
CDR3aa: CASSQDGTGQGVSFF
CDR3nt: TGCGCCAGCAGCCAAGATGGCACCGGCCAGGGTGTCTCGTTCTTC

v_gene: TRBV14
d_gene: -
j_gene: TRBJ1-2
abundance: -
CDR3aa: CASSKGLRYGYTF
CDR3nt: TGTGCCAGCAGCAAGGGGCTCCGCTATGGCTACACCTTC

v_gene: TRBV5-5
d_gene: -
j_gene: TRBJ1-6
abundance: -
CDR3aa: CASSLAPSAGVNSPLHF
CDR3nt: TGTGCCAGCAGCTTGGCCCCGAGTGCAGGGGTGAATTCACCCCTCCACTTT

v_gene: TRBV12-5
d_gene: TRBD1
j_gene: TRBJ1-2
abundance: -
CDR3aa: CASVPTGSNYGYTF
CDR3nt: TGTGCTAGTGTCCCGACAGGGAGTAACTATGGCTACACCTTC

v_gene: TRBV3-1/TRBV3-2
d_gene: TRBD1
j_gene: TRBJ2-6
abundance: -
CDR3aa: CASSRGIKEALWDRKSGANVLTF
CDR3nt: TGTGCCAGCAGCCGAGGAATTAAAGAGGCATTATGGGACAGGAAATCTGGGGCCAACGTCCTGACTTTC

v_gene: TRBV7-3
d_gene: -
j_gene: TRBJ2-5
abundance: -
CDR3aa: CASSLSEEETQYF
CDR3nt: TGTGCCAGCAGCTTAAGTGAGGAAGAGACCCAGTACTTC

v_gene: TRBV30
d_gene: -
j_gene: TRBJ1-1
abundance: -
CDR3aa: CAWSVGRRNTEAFF
CDR3nt: TGTGCCTGGAGTGTAGGGAGAAGAAACACTGAAGCTTTCTTT

v_gene: TRBV7-3
d_gene: TRBD2
j_gene: TRBJ2-1
abundance: -
CDR3aa: CASSQWTASGGASEQFF
CDR3nt: TGTGCCAGCAGCCAGTGGACTGCAAGCGGGGGGGCTTCTGAGCAGTTCTTC

v_gene: TRBV5-5
d_gene: TRBD1
j_gene: TRBJ2-7
abundance: -
CDR3aa: CASSLAGQGFYEQYF
CDR3nt: TGTGCCAGCAGCTTGGCTGGACAGGGGTTCTACGAGCAGTACTTC

v_gene: TRBV25-1
d_gene: -
j_gene: TRBJ2-2
abundance: -
CDR3aa: CASSSRFPYTGELFF
CDR3nt: TGTGCCAGCAGTAGCAGGTTCCCCTATACCGGGGAGCTGTTTTTT

v_gene: TRBV7-2
d_gene: TRBD1
j_gene: TRBJ1-1
abundance: -
CDR3aa: CASSLDGTGVGTEAFF
CDR3nt: TGTGCCAGCAGCTTAGACGGGACAGGGGTGGGGACTGAAGCTTTCTTT

v_gene: TRBV12-5
d_gene: TRBD2
j_gene: TRBJ2-1
abundance: -
CDR3aa: CASGTGGSSYNEQFF
CDR3nt: TGTGCTAGTGGCACCGGGGGGAGCTCCTACAATGAGCAGTTCTTC

v_gene: TRBV7-6
d_gene: -
j_gene: TRBJ1-1
abundance: -
CDR3aa: CASSWGRGTEAFF
CDR3nt: TGTGCCAGCAGCTGGGGGCGGGGGACTGAAGCTTTCTTT

v_gene: TRBV27
d_gene: TRBD1
j_gene: TRBJ1-2
abundance: -
CDR3aa: CASRQGSGYTF
CDR3nt: TGTGCCAGCAGACAGGGGAGCGGCTACACCTTC

v_gene: TRBV3-1/TRBV3-2
d_gene: -
j_gene: TRBJ2-1
abundance: few
CDR3aa: CASREGSLTYNEQFF
CDR3nt: TGTGCCAGCAGGGAGGGGTCTTTGACCTACAATGAGCAGTTCTTC

v_gene: TRBV4-1
d_gene: -
j_gene: TRBJ2-1
abundance: -
CDR3aa: CASSLRTTSSSYNEQFF
CDR3nt: TGCGCCAGCAGCTTGCGGACTACCTCAAGCTCCTACAATGAGCAGTTCTTC

v_gene: TRBV5-4
d_gene: -
j_gene: TRBJ2-5
abundance: -
CDR3aa: CASSLYDLSETQYF
CDR3nt: TGTGCCAGCAGCTTGTATGACTTGAGTGAGACCCAGTACTTC

v_gene: TRBV5-1
d_gene: TRBD2
j_gene: TRBJ2-5
abundance: once
CDR3aa: CASSLALAGGQETQYF
CDR3nt: TGCGCCAGCAGCTTGGCTTTAGCGGGGGGCCAAGAGACCCAGTACTTC

v_gene: TRBV7-3
d_gene: -
j_gene: TRBJ1-1
abundance: -
CDR3aa: CASSQQENTEAFF
CDR3nt: TGTGCCAGCAGCCAACAAGAGAACACTGAAGCTTTCTTT

v_gene: TRBV19
d_gene: TRBD1
j_gene: TRBJ2-7
abundance: many
CDR3aa: CASKSGTGAYEQYF
CDR3nt: TGTGCCAGTAAGTCCGGGACAGGGGCCTACGAGCAGTACTTC

v_gene: TRBV10-1
d_gene: -
j_gene: TRBJ2-3
abundance: -
CDR3aa: CASSESGFTQYF
CDR3nt: TGCGCCAGCAGTGAGAGCGGGTTTACGCAGTATTTT

v_gene: TRBV7-6
d_gene: -
j_gene: TRBJ2-2
abundance: once
CDR3aa: CASSSNSLVVTGELFF
CDR3nt: TGTGCCAGCAGCTCGAATAGCCTAGTCGTCACCGGGGAGCTGTTTTTT

v_gene: TRBV18
d_gene: -
j_gene: TRBJ2-5
abundance: -
CDR3aa: CASSPGQRETQYF
CDR3nt: TGTGCCAGCTCACCCGGACAACGGGAGACCCAGTACTTC

v_gene: TRBV11-2
d_gene: -
j_gene: TRBJ1-1
abundance: -
CDR3aa: CASSFTGRGPNTEAFF
CDR3nt: TGTGCCAGCAGCTTTACAGGCAGGGGCCCGAACACTGAAGCTTTCTTT

v_gene: TRBV20-1
d_gene: -
j_gene: TRBJ2-3
abundance: once
CDR3aa: CSASALFTDTQYF
CDR3nt: TGCAGTGCTAGTGCACTCTTCACAGATACGCAGTATTTT

v_gene: TRBV7-6
d_gene: -
j_gene: TRBJ2-7
abundance: -
CDR3aa: CASSPGFTYEQYF
CDR3nt: TGTGCCAGCAGCCCGGGATTCACCTACGAGCAGTACTTC

v_gene: TRBV4-1
d_gene: -
j_gene: TRBJ2-5
abundance: once
CDR3aa: CASSPRGRGEQETQYF
CDR3nt: TGCGCCAGCAGCCCGAGGGGGCGGGGGGAACAAGAGACCCAGTACTTC

v_gene: TRBV4-1
d_gene: TRBD1
j_gene: TRBJ1-5
abundance: -
CDR3aa: CASSQVLTGDSNQPQHF
CDR3nt: TGCGCCAGCAGCCAAGTCCTCACAGGGGATAGCAATCAGCCCCAGCATTTT

v_gene: TRBV13
d_gene: TRBD1
j_gene: TRBJ2-1
abundance: -
CDR3aa: CASSLGTGRYNEQFF
CDR3nt: TGTGCCAGCAGCTTGGGGACAGGGCGGTACAATGAGCAGTTCTTC

v_gene: TRBV5-8
d_gene: -
j_gene: TRBJ1-1
abundance: -
CDR3aa: CASSLEGETEAFF
CDR3nt: TGTGCCAGCAGCTTGGAGGGGGAAACTGAAGCTTTCTTT

v_gene: TRBV3-1/TRBV3-2
d_gene: TRBD1
j_gene: TRBJ1-3
abundance: -
CDR3aa: CASSMRTGLFGNTIYF
CDR3nt: TGTGCCAGCAGCATGAGGACAGGGCTTTTTGGAAACACCATATATTTT

v_gene: TRBV30
d_gene: -
j_gene: TRBJ1-5
abundance: -
CDR3aa: CAWSVQGNQPQHF
CDR3nt: TGTGCCTGGAGTGTACAAGGCAATCAGCCCCAGCATTTT

v_gene: TRBV7-9
d_gene: -
j_gene: TRBJ2-5
abundance: -
CDR3aa: CASSLGGTGTQETQYF
CDR3nt: TGTGCCAGCAGCTTAGGTGGAACAGGAACGCAAGAGACCCAGTACTTC

v_gene: TRBV14
d_gene: -
j_gene: TRBJ1-1
abundance: -
CDR3aa: CASSQDWGRAFF
CDR3nt: TGTGCCAGCAGCCAAGATTGGGGCCGAGCTTTCTTT

v_gene: TRBV7-2
d_gene: TRBD1
j_gene: TRBJ1-2
abundance: -
CDR3aa: CASSSTGSRDRIYGYTF
CDR3nt: TGTGCCAGCAGCTCAACCGGCAGCCGGGACAGGATCTATGGCTACACCTTC

v_gene: TRBV11-2
d_gene: -
j_gene: TRBJ2-5
abundance: -
CDR3aa: CASSPAGGIVETQYF
CDR3nt: TGTGCCAGCAGCCCCGCAGGGGGGATAGTGGAGACCCAGTACTTC

v_gene: TRBV24-1
d_gene: -
j_gene: TRBJ2-2
abundance: -
CDR3aa: CATKAAGANTGELFF
CDR3nt: TGTGCCACCAAGGCGGCCGGGGCGAACACCGGGGAGCTGTTTTTT